These 19 T cell receptor beta chains were sequenced from one sample in a study of blood T cell repertoires in COVID-19. Assay used: immunoSEQ multiplex PCR; TCRdb lists only in-frame clones, some missing. This table holds approximately 220,000 clones, approximately 81% found once. Sequencing was done on a sample of PBMCs or T cells enriched from blood (not recorded which). These receptors came from a man aged 35-49 years who had recovered from COVID-19.

V is TRBV27 and J is TRBJ2-7, with a tentative D call TRBD1 (5 bases). Trimming stripped 4 bases from V and 2 bases from J, with 9 bases between. This CDR3 spans 13 amino acids. The germline V gene has CDR1 MNHEY and CDR2 SMNVEV (reference sequence). The CDR3 sequence: CASSSQVAYEQYF. The CDR3 coding sequence is TGTGCCAGCAGTTCACAGGTCGCCTACGAGCAGTACTTC.

The chain links TRBV7-8 to TRBJ1-5; 9 nucleotides agree with TRBD1. The J segment lost 7 bases and the V segment lost 5 bases, leaving 6 bases of the junction unmatched. There are 14 residues in the CDR3. Per germline, CDR1 SGHVS and CDR2 FQNEAQ. The CDR3 DNA sequence: TGTGCCAGCAGCCCGGACAGGGGTGGGCAGCCCCAGCATTTT. This sequence encodes CASSPDRGGQPQHF.

The chain carries TRBV4-1 and TRBJ1-2; perhaps TRBD1 as D (5 bases). V gave up 8 bases and J gave up 2 bases, with 18 bases separating them. The CDR3 spans 15 residues. Germline CDR1 reads MGHRA; CDR2 reads YSYEKL. Here the CDR3 DNA reads TGCGCCAGCGGACACCCCCCGGGAGGGAACTATGGCTACACCTTC. This encodes CASGHPPGGNYGYTF.

This clone was picked up one time. The chain recombines TRBV5-1 with TRBJ1-1, with D perhaps TRBD1 (6 bases). Trimming pared 0 bases from V and 5 bases from J, leaving 14 bases between. This CDR3 region has 15 residues. CDR1 and CDR2 (germline): SGHRS, YFSETQ. In DNA form, the CDR3 reads TGCGCCAGCAGCTTGGAACAGGGCCGAGGGACTGAAGCTTTCTTT. Translated, it gives CASSLEQGRGTEAFF.

Details on this clone: Germline and junction disagree at one end, which may indicate a read error. The chain links TRBV4-1 to TRBJ2-2; a possible D gene is TRBD1 (5 bases). The CDR3 covers 19 residues. The germline V gene encodes CDR1 MGHRA and CDR2 YSYEKL. CDR3 bases: TGCGCCAGCAGTCAAGGATTAGGTTCCAGGGTCGGGCGAACCGGGGAGCTGTTTTTT. Translating gives CASSQGLGSRVGRTGELFF.

The chain employs TRBV5-6 and TRBJ2-1; the match to TRBD2 covers 11 bases. CDR1 is SGHDT, CDR2 YYEEEE, per germline. V lost 0 bases to trimming and J lost 6 bases; unmatched junction nucleotides: 5. The length of the CDR3 is 16 residues. The CDR3 nucleotides read TGTGCCAGCAGCTTGGAACTAGCGGGAGCACGCAATGAGCAGTTCTTC. Protein: CASSLELAGARNEQFF.

With respect to this clone: Other DNA sequences of this sample code for an identical CDR3. This chain's CDR3 is CAISELNQPQHF. CDR3 DNA sequence: TGTGCCATCAGTGAGCTGAATCAGCCCCAGCATTTT. V usage is TRBV10-3 and J usage is TRBJ1-5; D unclear. Looked up from germline, CDR1 is ENHRY and CDR2 is SYGVKD. This CDR3 comprises 12 residues. The V end was cut by 2 bases, the J end by 4 bases, with 3 bases between.

The chain joins TRBV4-1 to TRBJ1-3, with D unclear. The CDR3 totals 14 residues. Deletions cut 0 bases from V and 4 bases from J, with 7 bases between. Germline loops: CDR1 MGHRA, CDR2 YSYEKL. The DNA for the CDR3 is TGCGCCAGCAGCCAAGATCTCGGGGGAAACACCATATATTTT. Protein product: CASSQDLGGNTIYF.

The chain links TRBV18 to TRBJ1-1; D not resolved. This CDR3 is 14 amino acids long. Trimming removed 3 bases at V and 1 base at J, with 9 bases between. Germline CDR1 and CDR2: KGHSH and LQKENI. Here the CDR3 reads CASSPGRGNTEAFF. Here the CDR3 DNA reads TGTGCCAGCTCACCCGGACGGGGGAACACTGAAGCTTTCTTT.

The chain couples TRBV28 to TRBJ1-6, with TRBD1 identical over 9 bases. The CDR3 contains 16 residues. Germline CDR1 MDHEN, CDR2 SYDVKM. Losses at the gene ends were 5 bases for V and 7 bases for J; bases not matched to a gene: 9. CDR3 coding DNA: TGTGCCAGCAGTCGTCCCGGGACAGGGCGGAATTCACCCCTCCACTTT. Protein: CASSRPGTGRNSPLHF.

This chain links TRBV12-3 or TRBV12-4 with TRBJ1-1; D is uncertain. This CDR3 has 13 amino acids. V was pared by 5 bases and J by 0 bases, with 7 bases between. The CDR3 here is CASSRVMNTEAFF. CDR3 DNA: TGTGCCAGCAGTCGGGTCATGAACACTGAAGCTTTCTTT.

This clone was picked up one time. This chain links TRBV3-1 (or the pseudogene TRBV3-2) with TRBJ2-1, with TRBD2 identical over 13 bases. The CDR3 consists of 17 residues. With 0 bases clipped from V and 7 bases from J, the junction kept 6 bases outside the gene matches. The V gene's germline CDR1 is LGHDT and CDR2 YNNKEL (reference sequence). CDR3 in amino acids: CASSQDFRTSGRNEQFF. The CDR3 DNA follows: TGTGCCAGCAGCCAAGATTTCAGGACTAGCGGGAGAAATGAGCAGTTCTTC.

This chain connects TRBV7-9 to TRBJ2-3, with 7 positions matching TRBD2. Germline V gene sequence: CDR1 SEHNR, CDR2 FQNEAQ (reference sequence). The CDR3 runs to 13 residues. Trimming took 7 bases from V and 4 from J; bases not matched to a gene: 5. The DNA for the CDR3 is TGTGCCAGCACCGCCGGGAGGTCAGATACGCAGTATTTT. Amino acid sequence: CASTAGRSDTQYF.

The J gene is TRBJ1-2, the V gene TRBV28; D remains ambiguous. Germline-derived CDR1 and CDR2 are MDHEN and SYDVKM. V lost 6 bases, J lost 8 bases, and 10 bases lay in between. The CDR3 has 11 residues. The CDR3 nucleotides read TGTGCCAGCAGCCCTCGCCAGGGCTACACCTTC. Protein sequence: CASSPRQGYTF.

The chain has TRBV29-1 and TRBJ2-5, with 12 bases fitting TRBD1. CDR3 length equals 15 residues. CDR1 and CDR2 (germline): SQVTM, ANQGSEA. The V segment lost 7 bases and the J segment 5 bases; nucleotides outside the gene matches: 11. Here the CDR3 reads CSGNTGTGGGETQYF. The CDR3 region has the DNA TGCAGCGGAAACACCGGGACAGGGGGCGGGGAGACCCAGTACTTC. Complete variable domain (other parts from reference TRBV29-1 and TRBJ2-5): SAVISQKPSRDICQRGTSLTIQCQVDSQVTMMFWYRQQPGQSLTLIATANQGSEATYESGFVIDKFPISRPNLTFSTLTVSNMSPEDSSIYLCSGNTGTGGGETQYFGPGTRLLVL.

V gene TRBV19 combines with J gene TRBJ1-1, with D tentatively TRBD1 (5 bases). Germline values: CDR1 LNHDA, CDR2 SQIVND (reference sequence). The CDR3 sequence is 15 residues long. Trimming pared 4 bases from V and 5 bases from J, leaving 17 bases between. The DNA of the CDR3 is TGTGCCAGTAGTACTTTGGACACTCTGGGGACTGAAGCTTTCTTT. This translates into CASSTLDTLGTEAFF.

The rearrangement links TRBV7-8 to TRBJ2-3, with D maybe TRBD2 (6 bases). The CDR3 loop spans 15 amino acids. V was cut by 5 bases and J by 1 base, with 13 bases left in between. The V gene's germline CDR1 is SGHVS and CDR2 FQNEAQ. CDR3 in amino acids: CASSLGSLGTDTQYF. The CDR3 nucleotides are TGTGCCAGCAGCCTCGGGAGTTTGGGCACAGATACGCAGTATTTT.

The chain recombines TRBV7-3 with TRBJ1-1; the D is unclear. Germline V lookup: CDR1 SGHTA, CDR2 FQGTGA. V was trimmed by 3 bases and J by 6 bases, leaving 11 bases between them. This CDR3 region has 13 residues. CDR3 bases: TGTGCCAGCAGCTTGGGCGGGAGCTCTGAAGCTTTCTTT. It specifies CASSLGGSSEAFF.

The J gene is TRBJ2-3, the V gene TRBV9; 11 nucleotides line up with TRBD2. There are 18 residues in the CDR3. The trim removed 4 bases at V and 3 bases at J, leaving 13 bases unmatched. CDR1 is SGDLS and CDR2 is YYNGEE in the germline V gene. CDR3 in DNA: TGTGCCAGCAGCCCTACGTTTGCTAGCGGGAGGTTAACAGATACGCAGTATTTT. Its translation is CASSPTFASGRLTDTQYF.